Shown below are 17 T cell receptor beta chains from a single sample sequenced in a study of blood T cell repertoires in COVID-19. Assay: immunoSEQ multiplex PCR; the TCRdb copy retains only in-frame clones and omits some. Of hundreds of thousands of clones in the sample, approximately 83% were seen once. Sequencing used peripheral blood. The receptors come from a middle-aged woman with active or convalescent COVID-19.

The genes are TRBV25-1 and TRBJ2-2; D gene ambiguous. The CDR3 covers 14 residues. In germline, CDR1 is MGHDK, CDR2 SYGVNS. Trimming cost V 2 bases and J 5 bases, with 9 bases left between them. CDR3 region: CASSEPQLTGELFF. The DNA for the CDR3 is TGTGCCAGCAGTGAACCCCAACTTACCGGGGAGCTGTTTTTT.

The DNA of the CDR3 is TGTGCCAGCTCACAACTCGGACAGTTACCCACCGGGGAGCTGTTTTTT. Its protein product is CASSQLGQLPTGELFF. The gene calls are TRBV18 and TRBJ2-2; D possibly corresponds to TRBD1 (6 bases). Germline V gives CDR1 KGHSH, CDR2 LQKENI. V dropped 4 bases and J dropped 4 bases, with 16 bases sitting between them. The CDR3 is made up of 16 amino acids.

CDR3 bases: TGTGCCACCCAAGGACTAATTATCTCCTACGAGCAGTACTTC. It specifies CATQGLIISYEQYF. The J gene is TRBJ2-7, the V gene TRBV28; maybe TRBD2 (6 bases). The germline gives CDR1 MDHEN, CDR2 SYDVKM. Trimming removed 10 bases at V and 0 bases at J, with 16 bases between. This CDR3 is 14 amino acids long.

The rearrangement uses TRBV9 and TRBJ2-3; D is ambiguous. The ends were cut back, 0 bases at V and 0 bases at J, with 5 bases in the middle. Looked up from germline, CDR1 is SGDLS and CDR2 is YYNGEE. The length of the CDR3 is 14 residues. The CDR3, as DNA: TGTGCCAGCAGCGTAGTCGGTAGCACAGATACGCAGTATTTT. It specifies CASSVVGSTDTQYF.

The genes are TRBV3-1 (or the pseudogene TRBV3-2) and TRBJ2-7, with 8 bases aligning to TRBD2. Germline CDR1 is LGHDT and CDR2 is YNNKEL (reference sequence). V was pared by 0 bases and J by 1 base, with 2 bases of the junction left unmatched. CDR3 size: 15 residues. CDR3 sequence reads: CASSQETSGSYEQYF. CDR3 coding DNA: TGTGCCAGCAGCCAAGAAACTAGCGGTTCCTACGAGCAGTACTTC.

This chain links TRBV12-3 or TRBV12-4 with TRBJ2-3; TRBD1 might be the D (5 bases). V gave up 5 bases and J gave up 4 bases, with 7 bases separating them. The CDR3 contains 12 residues. The CDR3 region is CASSQGSDTQYF. The CDR3 DNA reads as TGTGCCAGCAGTCAGGGATCAGATACGCAGTATTTT.

The chain couples TRBV24-1 to TRBJ2-7, with D possibly being TRBD2 (5 bases). V was cut by 9 bases and J by 0 bases, with 14 bases left in between. Germline-derived CDR1 and CDR2 are KGHDR and SFDVKD. This CDR3 has 14 amino acids. The CDR3 here is CATAGSLNSYEQYF. CDR3 nucleotides: TGTGCCACCGCGGGCAGCCTTAACTCCTACGAGCAGTACTTC.

The chain is built from TRBV7-3 and TRBJ2-1; 9 positions match TRBD2. Germline V gene data show CDR1 as SGHTA and CDR2 as FQGTGA. The V segment lost 5 bases and the J segment 6 bases; nucleotides outside the gene matches: 8. The CDR3 totals 15 residues. Written as DNA, the CDR3 is TGTGCCAGCAGCCCATCGGGGACTAGCATCAATGAGCAGTTCTTC. Translation: CASSPSGTSINEQFF.

The chain uses TRBV2 and TRBJ1-2; D is possibly TRBD1 (5 bases). CDR1 is SNHLY and CDR2 is FYNNEI in the germline V gene. Trimming left V 2 bases short and J 0 bases short, with 16 bases between. This CDR3 spans 17 amino acids. The CDR3 bases are TGTGCCAGCAGTGAAATGGGGTGGGGGGATACTAACTATGGCTACACCTTC. Protein: CASSEMGWGDTNYGYTF.

This clone was picked up a small number of times. This sequence joins TRBV29-1 and TRBJ1-2; D unresolved. Trimming shortened V by 7 bases and J by 8 bases, and 14 bases separated the two germline ends. The CDR3 spans 11 residues. CDR1 is SQVTM and CDR2 is ANQGSEA in the germline V gene. CDR3 nucleotides: TGCAGCGCTATCGAGATCGAGGGCTACACCTTC. It encodes CSAIEIEGYTF.

The chain joins TRBV2 to TRBJ2-3; tentative D call: TRBD2 (7 bases). Per germline, CDR1 SNHLY and CDR2 FYNNEI. V lost 6 bases, J lost 3 bases, and 19 bases lay in between. This CDR3 comprises 16 residues. The CDR3 loop is CASSEPSGGPTDTQYF. CDR3 DNA sequence: TGTGCCAGCAGCGAACCATCGGGGGGCCCAACAGATACGCAGTATTTT.

The rearrangement links TRBV3-1 (or the pseudogene TRBV3-2) to TRBJ2-1; a weak D match, TRBD2 (5 bases). V lost 5 bases to trimming and J lost 3 bases, with 14 bases between them. CDR1 is LGHDT and CDR2 is YNNKEL in the germline V gene (reference sequence). The CDR3 extends over 15 amino acids. The CDR3 loop reads CASSFDLDYYNEQFF. The CDR3 DNA reads TGTGCCAGCAGCTTCGACCTTGACTACTACAATGAGCAGTTCTTC.

CDR3 residues: CASGLGLFGGQETQYF. The CDR3 coding sequence is TGTGCTAGTGGTTTGGGCCTTTTCGGCGGACAAGAGACCCAGTACTTC. This chain uses TRBV12-5 with TRBJ2-5, with D unclear. The CDR3 extends over 16 amino acids. The germline CDR1 and CDR2 sequences are LGHNT and FRNRAP. Trimming removed 1 base from V and 2 bases from J, with 14 bases in between. Full variable domain (remainder filled in from reference TRBV12-5 and TRBJ2-5): DARVTQTPRHKVTEMGQEVTMRCQPILGHNTVFWYRQTMMQGLELLAYFRNRAPLDDSGMPKDRFSAEMPDATLATLKIQPSEPRDSAVYFCASGLGLFGGQETQYFGPGTRLLVL.

The V call is TRBV7-3, the J call TRBJ1-3; D unresolved. CDR1 is SGHTA, CDR2 FQGTGA, per germline. Trimming pared 5 bases from V and 0 bases from J, leaving 17 bases between. The CDR3 is 17 residues long. The CDR3 reads CASSAQPGSTSGNTIYF. The CDR3 DNA reads TGTGCCAGCAGCGCACAACCCGGGTCGACCTCTGGAAACACCATATATTTT.

The rearrangement links TRBV6-5 to TRBJ2-3; 11 nucleotides line up with TRBD2. This CDR3 is 15 amino acids long. CDR1 and CDR2 (germline): MNHEY, SVGAGI. Trimming cost V 5 bases and J 0 bases; bases outside gene matches: 1. In DNA, the CDR3 is TGTGCCAGCAGTCGACTAGCGGGAAGCACAGATACGCAGTATTTT. The encoded protein is CASSRLAGSTDTQYF.

The J gene is TRBJ2-7, the V gene TRBV11-3; 11 bases fit TRBD2. The V gene's germline CDR1 is SGHNT and CDR2 YENEEA. V was pared by 7 bases and J by 9 bases, with 11 bases of the junction left unmatched. This CDR3 has 14 amino acids. CDR3 in amino acids: CASNRLAGPTGQYF. CDR3 coding DNA: TGTGCCAGCAACCGACTAGCGGGACCGACAGGGCAGTACTTC.

This clone was seen more than once but under ten times. The rearrangement uses TRBV2 and TRBJ1-1, with D possibly TRBD1 on 6 matching bases. This CDR3 is built from 14 residues. Looked up from germline, CDR1 is SNHLY and CDR2 is FYNNEI. The V and J ends lost 8 bases and 1 base respectively, with 14 bases between them. The CDR3 DNA reads as TGTGCCAGCGTCACAGGGTCAGGGAACACTGAAGCTTTCTTT. Translating gives CASVTGSGNTEAFF.